Shown below are 5 T cell receptor beta chains from a single sample sequenced in a study of T cell responses to AZD1222 COVID-19 vaccine. Sequenced by immunoSEQ multiplex PCR; TCRdb stores in-frame clones only, minus some. The sample yields 90,000 to 130,000 clones, less than 90% seen once. The source was peripheral blood, collected on day 0 of AZD1222 vaccination. These receptors came from an adult in good health.

This clone was detected a few times. This chain connects TRBV7-2 to TRBJ1-1; tentatively, D is TRBD1 (6 bases). Trimming shortened V by 1 base and J by 4 bases, and 13 bases separated the two germline ends. Germline assignment: CDR1 SGHTA and CDR2 FQGNSA. The CDR3 loop spans 15 amino acids. Here the CDR3 reads CASSLGLRGGTEAFF. Here the CDR3 DNA reads TGTGCCAGCAGCTTAGGACTCAGGGGAGGCACTGAAGCTTTCTTT.

At least ten counts were recorded for this clone. V gene TRBV10-3 combines with J gene TRBJ1-1; D remains unclear. This CDR3 comprises 14 residues. V was shortened by 3 bases and J by 6 bases, with 14 bases between the two germline ends. CDR1 and CDR2 from the germline V gene are ENHRY and SYGVKD. CDR3 bases: TGTGCCATCAGTGAAGGGCAGGAGGTCCCTGAAGCTTTCTTT. Amino acid sequence: CAISEGQEVPEAFF.

V is TRBV5-1 and J is TRBJ2-1; TRBD1 matches 8 bases. This CDR3 is built from 17 residues. The germline gives CDR1 SGHRS, CDR2 YFSETQ. V dropped 4 bases and J dropped 9; count of bases not matched to a gene: 18. The CDR3 is CASSLGQGRDSQGEQFF. DNA for the CDR3: TGCGCCAGCAGCCTAGGACAGGGCCGTGACTCACAGGGTGAGCAGTTCTTC.

This chain joins TRBV24-1 and TRBJ2-3; 12 positions match TRBD1. V gave up 3 bases and J gave up 4 bases; unmatched junction bases: 4. The CDR3 covers 16 residues. In germline, CDR1 is KGHDR, CDR2 SFDVKD. The CDR3 region is CATSDTGQGAADTQYF. CDR3 DNA: TGTGCCACCAGTGATACGGGACAGGGGGCCGCAGATACGCAGTATTTT.

The V call is TRBV3-1 (or the pseudogene TRBV3-2), the J call TRBJ1-4; 9 bases align to TRBD1. The CDR3 consists of 14 residues. The junction had 5 bases not matched to a gene; V was cut back by 4 bases and J by 8 bases. Per germline, CDR1 LGHDT and CDR2 YNNKEL (reference sequence). This chain's CDR3 is CASSLLTGGEKLFF. The CDR3 region has the DNA TGTGCCAGCAGCCTCCTGACAGGGGGGGAAAAACTGTTTTTT.